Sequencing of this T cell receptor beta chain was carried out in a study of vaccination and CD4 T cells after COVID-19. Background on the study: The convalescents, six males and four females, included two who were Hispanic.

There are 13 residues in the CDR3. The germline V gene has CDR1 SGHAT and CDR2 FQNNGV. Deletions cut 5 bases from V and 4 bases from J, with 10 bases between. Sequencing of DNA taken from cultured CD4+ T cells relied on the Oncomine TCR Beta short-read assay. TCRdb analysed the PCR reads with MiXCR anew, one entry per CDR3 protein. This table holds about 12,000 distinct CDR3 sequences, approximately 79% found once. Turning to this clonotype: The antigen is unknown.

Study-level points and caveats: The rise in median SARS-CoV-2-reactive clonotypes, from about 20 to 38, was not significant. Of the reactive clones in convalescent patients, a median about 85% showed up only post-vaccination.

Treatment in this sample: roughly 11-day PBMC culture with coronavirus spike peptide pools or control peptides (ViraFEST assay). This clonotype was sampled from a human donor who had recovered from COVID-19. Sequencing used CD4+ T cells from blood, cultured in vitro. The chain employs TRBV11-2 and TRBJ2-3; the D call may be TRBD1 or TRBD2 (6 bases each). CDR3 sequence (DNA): TGTGCCAGCAGCATGGGGGGCCCAGATACGCAGTATTTT. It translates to CASSMGGPDTQYF.